This T cell receptor (beta chain) was retrieved from a study of T cell responses to AZD1222 COVID-19 vaccine (dated by TCRdb to 2020 to 2022). About the study as a whole: AZD1222 recipients whose second dose came at about 4 weeks and those whose second dose came at about 12 weeks were combined into one group, since spike-specific TCR depth and breadth did not differ between the two schedules. TCR sequencing was performed for 230 to 250 trial participants, of whom approximately 200 were given two doses of AZD1222 and roughly 25 were given two doses of MenACWY control vaccine. Trial participants were enrolled into age subgroups of 18-55, 56-69 and 70-plus years, which contained 148, 28 and 57 TCR-sequenced participants, respectively.

Reading the germline V gene (reference sequence) gives CDR1 SGHNT and CDR2 YYREEE. V gives up 5 bases and J gives up 4 bases, and the segment between their germline ends measures 15 bases. Taken from cysteine to phenylalanine, the CDR3 has 14 residues. Kept here is only the CDR3 DNA, which spans 42 bases and is read in frame from base 1. The time point label for this specimen denotes: baseline before first vaccination. The vaccinee samples were drawn from two UK trials, COV001 and COV002, one of which was a single-blind randomized controlled phase 2/3 trial testing AZD1222 (ChAdOx1 nCoV-19) in healthy adults. Trial participant PBMC samples were collected at day 0 and day 28 after the second dose for TCRbeta chain sequencing. General conclusions and limits of the study: Participants were mostly white British, with more females than males. The authors suggested clonal diversity may have been underestimated. After two AZD1222 doses, spike-specific TCR breadth and depth were significantly higher than at day 0 and than in MenACWY recipients. Conclusions about previously exposed vaccinees were limited because only five to seven AZD1222 recipients were SARS-CoV-2 seropositive at baseline. In the small 56-69-year group, the increase in depth fell short of significance, most likely because of low power. Because no samples from the day 14 peak response were available, repertoires could be characterized only after the peak T cell response. The vaccine-associated CD4 TCRs covered the entire spike protein, and the dominant responses fell in regions 160-218 and 743-854. Reportedly, almost half of the unique spike-specific TCRs recognized epitopes lying outside the regions that are mutated in the B.1.351 and B.1.1.7 variants.

Notes on this clone: This clone's antigen is unknown. Per-base quality was not reported, and no clone a single base away is much larger than it.

The CDR3 regions of human TCRbeta chains were analyzed by immunosequencing. On the study's bioinformatics: TCRs in the repertoires were matched against a reference library of SARS-CoV-2-specific TCRs that had been generated with the MIRA antigen-specificity platform. Breadth meant the fraction of unique TCRs that were SARS-CoV-2-associated, whereas depth meant the fraction of total T cells that were SARS-CoV-2-associated. Using the MIRA data, every spike-specific TCR was mapped to the spike region that the TCR reacted to and assigned to either a CD4 or a CD8 class. Log10-transformed breadth and depth values were compared by one-way ANOVA with Sidak's multiple comparisons tests. TCRdb took over this immuneACCESS table, retaining in-frame rearrangements with V and J assigned. Such tables are incomplete; in checked studies, under half of the missing clones stem from an unresolved V gene, and the remainder is unexplained. V and J calls and clone size follow that table, whereas D and trimming were derived from the DNA. The sample data list about 97,000 clones, and approximately 90% of these were observed just once. The ten largest clones capture more than 6.5% of the sample.

The material sequenced was peripheral blood, taken on day 0 of AZD1222 vaccination. The receptor's source is an adult in good health. This chain joins TRBV5-4 to TRBJ1-2; a weak D assignment points to TRBD1 (5 bases agree). The encoded CDR3 is CASRLGGASYGYTF. The DNA reads as follows: TGTGCCAGCAGACTAGGAGGGGCGTCCTATGGCTACACCTTC.